One sample yielded the 17 T cell receptor beta chains listed below, sequenced in a study of CD8+ T cells in alopecia areata (dated by TCRdb to 2016 to 2018). The library was obtained by the immunoSEQ multiplex PCR assay. RNA was extracted from all samples and reverse transcribed into cDNA, which served as template for TCR sequencing. The immuneACCESS repertoire file appears here via TCRdb, limited to in-frame rearrangements. These files lack a portion of the clones; in checked studies, under half of the deficit traces to unresolved V genes, and the cause of the others is not known. The sample records 170,000 or so clones, more than 60% of which are singletons. Together, the top ten hold over 1.5% of the sample. What the time point label conveys for this sample: baseline before oral tofacitinib. The specimen was CD4+ T cells sorted from blood, collected at week 0. These receptors were taken from a human donor with alopecia areata.

This chain uses TRBV5-1 with TRBJ1-1; 7 bases align to TRBD1. The CDR3 extends over 15 amino acids. The V gene end was trimmed by 1 base and the J gene end by 6 bases; junction bases not matched to a gene: 9. Germline-derived CDR1 and CDR2 are SGHRS and YFSETQ. CDR3 sequence: CASSLMEGAHAEAFF. CDR3 DNA sequence: TGCGCCAGCAGCTTGATGGAGGGGGCGCACGCTGAAGCTTTCTTT.

This rearrangement joins TRBV7-2 to TRBJ2-7; weak D call: TRBD1 (5 bases). The CDR3 has 14 residues. With 0 bases removed from V and 3 bases from J, the gap between germline ends came to 9 bases. Germline assignment: CDR1 SGHTA and CDR2 FQGNSA. Here the CDR3 DNA reads TGTGCCAGCAGCTTAGCGCCAGGGAACTACGAGCAGTACTTC. Translation: CASSLAPGNYEQYF.

The V gene is TRBV27, the J gene TRBJ2-5; weak D call: TRBD2 (7 bases). CDR1 MNHEY and CDR2 SMNVEV come from the germline V gene (reference sequence). The length of the CDR3 is 16 residues. V lost 6 bases, J lost 7 bases, and 24 bases lay in between. The CDR3 loop reads CASSYGRGTAGATQYF. In nucleotides, the CDR3 is TGTGCCAGCAGCTATGGCCGGGGAACCGCGGGGGCGACCCAGTACTTC.

The gene calls are TRBV7-9 and TRBJ1-4, with TRBD1 matching 7 bases. The CDR3 covers 15 residues. The V gene end was trimmed by 1 base and the J gene end by 8 bases; junction bases not matched to a gene: 7. The germline V gene has CDR1 SEHNR and CDR2 FQNEAQ (reference sequence). The CDR3 is CASSLEGARVEKLFF. CDR3 coding DNA: TGTGCCAGCAGCTTAGAGGGGGCGCGGGTCGAAAAACTGTTTTTT.

This clone has only a few counts. This chain links TRBV29-1 with TRBJ2-5; D gene uncertain. The V and J ends lost 7 bases and 0 bases respectively, with 12 bases between them. The CDR3 has 13 amino acids. Germline lookup yields CDR1 SQVTM and CDR2 ANQGSEA. As DNA, the CDR3 is TGCAGCGGTAATTCCGGATACCAAGAGACCCAGTACTTC. This translates into CSGNSGYQETQYF.

CDR3 protein: CATSRPDRANEKLFF. The DNA for the CDR3 is TGTGCCACCAGCAGACCGGACAGGGCTAATGAAAAACTGTTTTTT. V usage is TRBV15 and J usage is TRBJ1-4; 8 bases match TRBD1. Germline CDR1 and CDR2: LNHNV and YYDKDF (reference sequence). V was clipped by 2 bases and J by 3 bases; unmatched bases: 2. The CDR3 length is 15 residues.

The chain recombines TRBV29-1 with TRBJ2-1; tentatively, D is TRBD1 (7 bases). The V end lost 7 bases, the J end lost 4 bases, and 14 bases lay between the germline ends. The CDR3 is made up of 13 amino acids. Germline assignment: CDR1 SQVTM and CDR2 ANQGSEA. The CDR3 loop reads CSALQGGYNEQFF. For the CDR3, the DNA is TGCAGCGCCCTTCAGGGGGGTTACAATGAGCAGTTCTTC.

The chain links TRBV23-1 to TRBJ1-5; D is undetermined. TRBV23-1 is an open reading frame, and its role is uncertain. V gave up 0 bases and J gave up 0 bases, with 9 bases separating them. The length of the CDR3 is 16 residues. The CDR3 region is CASSQSRRYSNQPQHF. The CDR3 region has the DNA TGCGCCAGCAGTCAATCGAGAAGATATAGCAATCAGCCCCAGCATTTT.

Concerning this clone: As the CDR3 is not closed by the conserved phenylalanine or tryptophan, this likely results from a read error. J is TRBJ1-1 and V is TRBV30; D is undetermined. This CDR3 has 12 residues. The germline CDR1 and CDR2 sequences are GTSNPN and SVGIG (reference sequence). The V gene lost 1 base and the J gene lost 2 bases, with 5 bases spanning the gap. In nucleotides, the CDR3 is TGTGCCTGGAGTGCGGAAAACACTGAAGCTTTCCTT. Amino acids: CAWSAENTEAFL.

The chain uses TRBV4-3 and TRBJ1-1; no definite D call. Germline V gives CDR1 LGHNA, CDR2 YSLEER. V was clipped by 0 bases and J by 4 bases, with 12 bases between them. The CDR3 is made up of 15 amino acids. CDR3 region: CASSQEGGRSTEAFF. CDR3 nucleotide sequence: TGCGCCAGCAGCCAAGAGGGAGGTCGGAGCACTGAAGCTTTCTTT.

This clone was picked up a small number of times. The chain employs TRBV4-3 and TRBJ2-3; TRBD2 matches 9 bases. The CDR3 length is 15 residues. Trimming removed 2 bases from V and 5 bases from J; junction bases left unmatched: 5. Germline-derived CDR1 and CDR2 are LGHNA and YSLEER. CDR3 sequence reads: CASSQLSGGIDTQYF. The CDR3 nucleotides are TGCGCCAGCAGCCAATTAAGCGGGGGGATAGATACGCAGTATTTT.

The gene calls are TRBV29-1 and TRBJ1-2; D is perhaps TRBD1 (5 bases). CDR1 and CDR2 (germline): SQVTM, ANQGSEA. The CDR3 is made up of 15 amino acids. Trimming stripped 5 bases from V and 4 bases from J, with 20 bases between. This CDR3 reads CSVWTKRTTFYGYTF. Here the CDR3 DNA reads TGCAGCGTTTGGACCAAACGGACAACTTTCTATGGCTACACCTTC. Using reference TRBV29-1 and TRBJ1-2 for the parts outside the CDR3, the full variable domain is SAVISQKPSRDICQRGTSLTIQCQVDSQVTMMFWYRQQPGQSLTLIATANQGSEATYESGFVIDKFPISRPNLTFSTLTVSNMSPEDSSIYLCSVWTKRTTFYGYTFGSGTRLTVV.

This chain joins TRBV7-8 and TRBJ2-7; D ambiguous. V was pared by 3 bases and J by 6 bases, with 9 bases between. This CDR3 has 12 residues. The germline gives CDR1 SGHVS, CDR2 FQNEAQ. CDR3 amino acids: CASSFQSGEQYF. The CDR3 DNA follows: TGTGCCAGCAGCTTCCAGTCGGGCGAGCAGTACTTC.

In this sample, this clone turned up a few times. V is TRBV29-1 and J is TRBJ2-3; unclear D gene. The V gene's germline CDR1 is SQVTM and CDR2 ANQGSEA. The CDR3 has 13 residues. The germline V and J ends were trimmed by 5 bases and 0 bases, with 9 bases remaining between them. The DNA for the CDR3 is TGCAGCGTTCGTTTAACTAGCACAGATACGCAGTATTTT. As protein: CSVRLTSTDTQYF.

The sample holds a few counts of this clone. The rearrangement uses TRBV9 and TRBJ2-7, with D unresolved. This CDR3 is 16 amino acids long. CDR1 is SGDLS and CDR2 is YYNGEE in the germline V gene. V was pared by 0 bases and J by 2 bases, with 15 bases between. The chain's CDR3 is CASSVGPGASTYEQYF. CDR3 DNA: TGTGCCAGCAGCGTAGGCCCGGGCGCTTCCACCTACGAGCAGTACTTC.

In the case of this clone: Other nucleotide sequences from this sample produce the same CDR3. This chain connects TRBV7-3 to TRBJ2-5; possible D gene TRBD2, 5 bases. The CDR3 has 11 residues. Looked up from germline, CDR1 is SGHTA and CDR2 is FQGTGA. V lost 4 bases and J 7 bases, leaving 7 bases between the germline ends. This chain's CDR3 is CASSSGGTQYF. CDR3 nucleotide sequence: TGTGCCAGCAGCTCCGGAGGGACCCAGTACTTC.

The rearrangement links TRBV25-1 to TRBJ2-2; unclear D gene. Trimming took off 6 bases at V and 1 base at J, with 9 bases between the two ends. Germline V lookup: CDR1 MGHDK, CDR2 SYGVNS. The CDR3 is 14 residues long. The CDR3 loop reads CASRPGLNTGELFF. The CDR3 DNA sequence: TGTGCCAGCAGACCGGGCCTGAACACCGGGGAGCTGTTTTTT.